There are a few counts of the clone carrying this T cell receptor beta chain. This record belongs to a study of regulatory T cells in long-lasting Graves disease. Building the TCR beta libraries relied on iRepertoire HTBI primers, and CDR3 regions underwent Arm-PCR. TCRdb itself ran the multiplex PCR reads through MiXCR, one entry per CDR3 protein. The sample shows 200,000 to 250,000 distinct CDR3 sequences, around 21% of them seen only once. Time point specified: newly diagnosed GD, antithyroid drugs for less than 3 months. After RNA was extracted from PBMCs, the TCR library was made from it. This sequence originates from a female donor with Graves disease. The specimen comprised peripheral blood mononuclear cells (PBMCs), sampled at new diagnosis, from a patient treated with antithyroid drugs.

The CDR3 region has the DNA TGTGCCAGCAGTGAGAGGGTATTTTTTGCCTACGAGCAGTACTTC. This sequence encodes CASSERVFFAYEQYF. The genes are TRBV2 and TRBJ2-7; tentatively, D is TRBD2 (5 bases). This CDR3 has 15 residues. The V end was cut by 3 bases, the J end by 2 bases, with 14 bases between. The germline gives CDR1 SNHLY, CDR2 FYNNEI.